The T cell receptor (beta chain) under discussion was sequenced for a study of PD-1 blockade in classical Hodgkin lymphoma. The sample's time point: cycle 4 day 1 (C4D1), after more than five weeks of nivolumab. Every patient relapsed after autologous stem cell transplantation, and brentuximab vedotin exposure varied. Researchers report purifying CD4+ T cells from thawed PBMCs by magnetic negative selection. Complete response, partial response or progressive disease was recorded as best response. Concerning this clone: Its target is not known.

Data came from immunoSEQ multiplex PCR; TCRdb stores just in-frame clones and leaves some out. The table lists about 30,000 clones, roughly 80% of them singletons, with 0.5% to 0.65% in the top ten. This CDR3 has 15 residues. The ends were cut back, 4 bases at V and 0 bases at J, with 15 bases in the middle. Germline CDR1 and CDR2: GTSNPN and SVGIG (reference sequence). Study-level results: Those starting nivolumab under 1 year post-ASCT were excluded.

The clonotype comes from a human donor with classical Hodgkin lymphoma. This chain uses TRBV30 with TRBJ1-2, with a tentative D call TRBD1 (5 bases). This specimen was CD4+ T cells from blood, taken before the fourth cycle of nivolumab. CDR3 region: CAWNPVAGTNYGYTF. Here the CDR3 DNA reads TGTGCCTGGAACCCGGTGGCAGGGACTAACTATGGCTACACCTTC.